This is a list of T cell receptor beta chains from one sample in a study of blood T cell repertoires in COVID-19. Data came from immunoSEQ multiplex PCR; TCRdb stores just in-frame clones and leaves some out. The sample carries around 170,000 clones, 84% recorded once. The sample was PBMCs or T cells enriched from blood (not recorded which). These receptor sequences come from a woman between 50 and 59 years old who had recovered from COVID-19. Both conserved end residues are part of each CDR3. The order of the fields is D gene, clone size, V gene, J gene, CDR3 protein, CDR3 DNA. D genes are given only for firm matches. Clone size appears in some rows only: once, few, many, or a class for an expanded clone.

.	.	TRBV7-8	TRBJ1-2	CASSQNVKTATYGYTF	TGTGCCAGCAGCCAAAATGTTAAGACAGCCACCTATGGCTACACCTTC
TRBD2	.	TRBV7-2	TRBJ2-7	CASRREAHSEQYF	TGTGCCAGCCGGCGGGAGGCCCACTCCGAGCAGTACTTC
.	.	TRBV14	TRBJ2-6	CASSHGLFPGANVLTF	TGTGCCAGCAGCCACGGACTCTTCCCTGGGGCCAACGTCCTGACTTTC
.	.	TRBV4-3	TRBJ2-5	CASSLGRLEGETQYF	TGCGCCAGCAGCCTAGGGAGACTAGAGGGAGAGACCCAGTACTTC
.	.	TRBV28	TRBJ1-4	CASSLKLKLFF	TGTGCCAGCAGTTTAAAACTGAAACTGTTTTTT
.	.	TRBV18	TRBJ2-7	CASSPSNTGFLLYEQYF	TGTGCCAGCTCGCCAAGTAATACAGGATTTCTCCTCTACGAGCAGTACTTC
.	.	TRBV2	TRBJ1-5	CASRLTGGYQPQHF	TGTGCCAGCAGACTAACGGGGGGATATCAGCCCCAGCATTTT
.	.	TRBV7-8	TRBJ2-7	CASSLAGVEGEQYF	TGTGCCAGCAGCTTAGCTGGGGTAGAGGGCGAGCAGTACTTC
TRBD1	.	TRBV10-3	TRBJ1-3	CAIRGQGATGNTIYF	TGTGCCATCAGGGGACAGGGGGCTACTGGAAACACCATATATTTT
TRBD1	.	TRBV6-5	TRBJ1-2	CASSRTGANYGYTF	TGTGCCAGCTCCCGGACAGGGGCGAACTATGGCTACACCTTC
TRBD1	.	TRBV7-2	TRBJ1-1	CASSPRGTVEAFF	TGTGCCAGCAGTCCCAGGGGGACAGTAGAAGCTTTCTTT
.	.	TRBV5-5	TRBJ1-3	CASSLVAGYTIYF	TGTGCCAGCAGCCTGGTTGCCGGGTACACCATATATTTT
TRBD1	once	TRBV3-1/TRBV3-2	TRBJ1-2	CASSTGTGVRGYTF	TGTGCCAGCAGCACCGGGACAGGGGTTAGAGGCTACACCTTC
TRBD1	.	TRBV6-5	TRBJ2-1	CASSYSAGGWSEQFF	TGTGCCAGCAGTTACAGCGCAGGGGGCTGGAGTGAGCAGTTCTTC
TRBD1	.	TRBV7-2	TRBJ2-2	CASSVRQGTGELFF	TGTGCCAGCAGTGTTCGACAGGGAACCGGGGAGCTGTTTTTT
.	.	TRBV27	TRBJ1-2	CASSFTLGATSNYGYTF	TGTGCCAGCAGTTTTACATTGGGGGCGACTTCTAACTATGGCTACACCTTC
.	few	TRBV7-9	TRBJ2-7	CASSLSYRGSYEQYF	TGTGCCAGCAGCTTAAGTTATCGGGGCTCCTACGAGCAGTACTTC
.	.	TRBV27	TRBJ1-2	CASSTQSGYGYTF	TGTGCCAGCAGCACACAGAGCGGCTATGGCTACACCTTC
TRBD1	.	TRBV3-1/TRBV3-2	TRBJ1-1	CASSHDRANTEAFF	TGTGCCAGCAGCCACGACAGGGCGAACACTGAAGCTTTCTTT
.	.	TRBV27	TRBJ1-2	CASSFLTDYGYTF	TGTGCCAGCAGTTTTTTGACAGATTATGGCTACACCTTC
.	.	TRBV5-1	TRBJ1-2	CASSLEAAPYGYTF	TGCGCCAGCAGCTTGGAAGCAGCGCCCTATGGCTACACCTTC
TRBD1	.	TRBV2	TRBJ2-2	CASSEGRQGNTGELFF	TGTGCCAGCAGTGAAGGTCGACAGGGGAACACCGGGGAGCTGTTTTTT
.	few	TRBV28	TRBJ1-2	CAARPGGGYANYGYTF	TGTGCCGCGCGGCCGGGGGGGGGCTACGCTAACTATGGCTACACCTTC
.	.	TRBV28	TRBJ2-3	CASSTLARATDTQYF	TGTGCCAGCAGTACCCTCGCCAGGGCTACAGATACGCAGTATTTT
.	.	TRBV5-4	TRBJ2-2	CASSTIQGRTGELFF	TGTGCCAGCAGCACGATACAGGGGAGGACTGGGGAGCTGTTTTTT
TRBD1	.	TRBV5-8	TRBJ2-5	CASRPGTAEQETQYF	TGTGCCAGCAGGCCTGGGACAGCCGAACAAGAGACCCAGTACTTC
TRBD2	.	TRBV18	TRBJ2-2	CASLGLVRTGELFF	TGTGCCAGCCTGGGACTAGTACGCACCGGGGAGCTGTTTTTT
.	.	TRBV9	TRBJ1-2	CASSVDGGGGYTF	TGTGCCAGCAGCGTAGACGGGGGAGGTGGCTACACCTTC
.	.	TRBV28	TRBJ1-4	CASSLDRGKLFF	TGTGCCAGCAGTTTGGACCGGGGAAAACTGTTTTTT
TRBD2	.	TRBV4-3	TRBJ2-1	CASSQALAGGRKQFF	TGCGCCAGCAGCCAAGCCCTAGCGGGAGGAAGGAAGCAGTTCTTC
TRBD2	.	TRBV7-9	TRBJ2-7	CASSANSGGRGSYEQYF	TGTGCCAGCAGCGCAAATAGTGGCGGGAGGGGCTCCTACGAGCAGTACTTC
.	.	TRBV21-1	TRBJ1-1	CASSRASGFGSNTEAFF	TGTGCCAGCAGCCGAGCTTCGGGATTTGGATCGAACACTGAAGCTTTCTTT
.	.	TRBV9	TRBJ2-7	CASSATSSSYEQYF	TGTGCCAGCAGCGCGACTAGTTCCTCCTACGAGCAGTACTTC